The TCR beta chain under discussion was sequenced for a study of T cell responses to AZD1222 COVID-19 vaccine. Whole-study findings and limits: Per reports, nearly half of all spike-specific TCRs target regions that are unmutated in variants. Clonal diversity may have been underestimated, and the donors were mostly white British, with more females than males.

Trimming removed 8 bases at V and 1 base at J, with 11 bases between. The CDR3 has 13 amino acids. Regarding this clone: The antigen remains undetermined.

The table came from immunoSEQ multiplex PCR; TCRdb's copy has only in-frame clones and leaves some out. Of more than 90,000 clones listed, 88% are singletons. The V gene is TRBV12-3 or TRBV12-4, the J gene TRBJ2-5; D is uncertain. The starting material was peripheral blood, obtained 28 days after the second AZD1222 dose. The receptor was derived from an adult who received the AZD1222 COVID-19 vaccine. The CDR3 reads CASSLRLQETQYF. In nucleotides, the CDR3 is TGTGCCAGCTCTCTTCGACTCCAAGAGACCCAGTACTTC.